This T cell receptor (beta chain) emerged from a study of blood T cells in healthy people across ages (dated by TCRdb to between 2015 and 2016). General notes on the study: In model experiments, template switching captured roughly one uniquely barcoded TCR beta cDNA molecule for every two T cells. To avoid experimental bias, donors of different ages were spread randomly across the sequencing lanes. For two donors (one aged 18 to 30 and one aged 80 or older), the study analyzed two additional independent replicas of 1 million unique cDNA reads from the same blood draw. Four age groups were formed from the donors: young (average approximately 15 years), middle-aged (approximately 40), aged (more than 55) and long-lived (around 82). Age-related changes in TCR beta repertoire diversity were measured in the study by deep sequencing normalized with unique cDNA molecular identifiers. Broad study findings and their caveats: Since profiling was done on bulk unsorted PBMCs, naive and antigen-experienced compartments could not be conclusively compared. Donor CMV infection status was unknown, potentially confounding age-related changes in expanded clonotypes. Compared with the aged group, the long-lived group had more naive CD4+ T cells, fewer expanded clones and increased TCR diversity, suggesting age selection. As age increased, observed TCR beta diversity per million T cells dropped in a roughly linear way, and a significant reduction was already evident by age 40. The percentage of naive T cells measured by flow cytometry correlated strongly with observed TCR beta diversity. Estimates of total diversity based on one million sequenced T cells were regarded as lower bounds and as underestimates.

Preparation of the library involved 5' RACE. Sequencing instrument: Illumina HiSeq 2500. A second PCR of roughly 7 to 11 cycles was performed with a sample-barcoded 5' primer and a J-beta primer mix. Each TCR beta cDNA molecule received a unique molecular identifier from a template-switch 5' adaptor carrying 12 random nucleotides. At least 2.5 million CDR3-containing paired-end reads were obtained from each sample. The Mint cDNA synthesis kit, primed by a TRBC-specific oligonucleotide, was used to synthesize first-strand cDNA from all RNA. After uracil-DNA glycosylase treatment, a first 18-cycle PCR used universal primers M1SS and BC2_uni_R on all cDNA. The original methods were these. For normalization, 1 million high-quality reads, each with a distinct molecular identifier, were randomly selected from each sample. Instead of being binned into consensus sequences, reads with shared molecular identifiers were discarded. MiTCR, set to a Q25 quality threshold and the strictest error-elimination algorithm, was used for CDR3 identification, clonotype clustering and error correction. A nonparametric unseen species model with Euler transformation was used to estimate lower-bound total TCR beta diversity. TCRdb itself trimmed the public reads at Q25 with fastp, ran MiXCR and retained productive beta chains. Rows are unified per CDR3 protein, each entry keeping the most common DNA and genes. For this entry, the V and J calls and clone size follow TCRdb and not the study's own pipeline. This sample is represented by approximately 850,000 distinct CDR3 sequences; roughly 60% of them were singletons. Approximately 20% of the sample belongs to the ten largest clones.

Systemically healthy Caucasian individuals from Russia, approximately 39 in total and aged roughly 6 to 100 years, were included as donors. Each donor gave ten milliliters of peripheral blood, collected into EDTA-treated Vacutainer tubes. Ficoll-Paque density-gradient centrifugation was used to isolate PBMCs, with at least 6.5 million per sample. Total RNA was extracted from PBMCs with Trizol reagent, with at least 5 micrograms obtained per sample. For every donor, an aliquot of PBMCs went through flow cytometry to measure the percentages of naive CD45RAhigh/CD27high T cells. Concerning this clonotype: This clone's antigen is unknown. One end of the junction does not line up with germline, which may come from a read error.

In the germline V gene (reference sequence), CDR1 corresponds to MNHEY and CDR2 to SMNVEV. Taken from cysteine to phenylalanine, the CDR3 has 16 residues. Kept here is only the CDR3 DNA, which spans 48 bases and is read in frame from base 1. Sequencing used blood. The chain is encoded by TRBV27 joined to TRBJ2-7; 10 central nucleotides agree with TRBD2. The clonotype was recovered from a man in his thirties or forties in good health. Here the CDR3 is given as CASSPLLAGPSYEQNF. The DNA sequence is given as TGTGCCAGCAGTCCCTTACTAGCGGGGCCCTCCTACGAGCAGAACTTC.